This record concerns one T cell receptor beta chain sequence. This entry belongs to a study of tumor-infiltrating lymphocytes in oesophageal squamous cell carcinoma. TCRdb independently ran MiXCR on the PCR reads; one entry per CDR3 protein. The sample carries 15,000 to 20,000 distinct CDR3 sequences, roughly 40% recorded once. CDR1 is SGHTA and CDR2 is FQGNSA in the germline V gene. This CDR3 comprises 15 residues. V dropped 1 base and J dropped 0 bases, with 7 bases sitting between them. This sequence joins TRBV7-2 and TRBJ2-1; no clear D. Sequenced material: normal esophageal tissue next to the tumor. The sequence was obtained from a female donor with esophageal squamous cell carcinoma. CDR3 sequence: CASSLGWSSYNEQFF. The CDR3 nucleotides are TGTGCCAGCAGCTTAGGGTGGAGCTCCTACAATGAGCAGTTCTTC.